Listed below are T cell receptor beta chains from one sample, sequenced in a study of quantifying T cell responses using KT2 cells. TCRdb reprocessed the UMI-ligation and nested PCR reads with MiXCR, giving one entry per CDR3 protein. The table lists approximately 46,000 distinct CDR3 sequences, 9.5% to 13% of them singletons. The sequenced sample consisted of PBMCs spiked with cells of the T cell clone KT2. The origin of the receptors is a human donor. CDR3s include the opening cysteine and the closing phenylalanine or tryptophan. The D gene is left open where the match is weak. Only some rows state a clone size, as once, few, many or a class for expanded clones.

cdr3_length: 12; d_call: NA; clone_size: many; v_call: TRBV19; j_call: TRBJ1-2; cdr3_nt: TGTGCCAGTAGCAGGGCTAACTATGGCTACACCTTC; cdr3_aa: CASSRANYGYTF
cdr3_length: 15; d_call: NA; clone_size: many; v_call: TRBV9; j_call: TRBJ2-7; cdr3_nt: TGTGCCAGCAGCGGATCGGGGACCTCCTCCTACGAGCAGTACTTC; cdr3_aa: CASSGSGTSSYEQYF
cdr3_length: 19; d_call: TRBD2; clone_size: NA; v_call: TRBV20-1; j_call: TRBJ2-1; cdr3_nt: TGCAGTGCAGAACGTAACCCCCCACTAGCGGGGCGCCTCTACAATGAGCAGTTCTTC; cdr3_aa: CSAERNPPLAGRLYNEQFF
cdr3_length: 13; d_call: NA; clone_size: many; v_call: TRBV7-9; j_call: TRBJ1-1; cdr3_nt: TGTGCCAGCATCCTGGCAGCGAACACTGAAGCTTTCTTT; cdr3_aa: CASILAANTEAFF
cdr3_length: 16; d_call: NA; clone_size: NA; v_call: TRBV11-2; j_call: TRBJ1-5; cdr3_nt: TGTGCCAGCAGCTTTGACGGGGTCAGGGAGGATCAGCCCCAGCATTTT; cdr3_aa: CASSFDGVREDQPQHF
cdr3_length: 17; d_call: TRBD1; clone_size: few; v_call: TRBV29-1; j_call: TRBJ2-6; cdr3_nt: TGCAGCGTTCCCGGACAGGGGTCCCCTCTGGGGGCCAACGTCCTGACTTTC; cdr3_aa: CSVPGQGSPLGANVLTF
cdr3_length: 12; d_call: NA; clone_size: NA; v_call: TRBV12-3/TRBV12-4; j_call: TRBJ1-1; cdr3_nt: TGTGCCAGCAGTAAAGATCCCACTGAAGCTTTCTTT; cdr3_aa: CASSKDPTEAFF
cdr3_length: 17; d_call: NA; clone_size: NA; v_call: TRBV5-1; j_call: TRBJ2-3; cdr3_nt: TGCGCCAGCAGCTTGCGGGGGCGGGGGAGTAGCACAGATACGCAGTATTTT; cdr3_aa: CASSLRGRGSSTDTQYF
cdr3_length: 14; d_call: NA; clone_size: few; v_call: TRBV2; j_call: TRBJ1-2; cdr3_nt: TGTGCCAGCAGTGATCGGGGTCAGGGCGGCGGCTACACCTTC; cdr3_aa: CASSDRGQGGGYTF
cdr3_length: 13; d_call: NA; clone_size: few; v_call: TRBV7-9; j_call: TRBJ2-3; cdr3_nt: TGTGCCAGCAGAGGTTTCCGCACAGATACGCAGTATTTT; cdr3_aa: CASRGFRTDTQYF
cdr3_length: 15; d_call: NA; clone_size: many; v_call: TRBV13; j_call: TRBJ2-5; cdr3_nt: TGTGCCAGCAGCCCTCCAGCCAAACTTGAAGAGACCCAGTACTTC; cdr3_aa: CASSPPAKLEETQYF
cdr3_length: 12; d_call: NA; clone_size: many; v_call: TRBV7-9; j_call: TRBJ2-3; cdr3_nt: TGTGCCAGCAGCTTCTCAGCAGATACGCAGTATTTT; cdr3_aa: CASSFSADTQYF
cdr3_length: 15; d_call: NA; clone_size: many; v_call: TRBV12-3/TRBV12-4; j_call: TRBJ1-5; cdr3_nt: TGTGCCAGCAGTCAGAACAGACAGCGCAATCAGCCCCAGCATTTT; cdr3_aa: CASSQNRQRNQPQHF
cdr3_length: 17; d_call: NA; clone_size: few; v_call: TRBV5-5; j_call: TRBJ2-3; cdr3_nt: TGTGCCAGCAGCTTGTACCAGCTACCCGGAAGGTTCGGTACGCAGTATTTT; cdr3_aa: CASSLYQLPGRFGTQYF
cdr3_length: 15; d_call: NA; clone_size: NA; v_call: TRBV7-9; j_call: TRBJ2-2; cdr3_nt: TGTGCCAGCAGCCTGGGACGGACGAACACCGGGGAGCTGTTTTTT; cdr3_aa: CASSLGRTNTGELFF
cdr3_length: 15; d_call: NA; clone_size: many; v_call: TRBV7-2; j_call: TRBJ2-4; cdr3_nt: TGTGCCAGCAGCTTAGTAGGTGGAGGGGGCGACATTCAGTACTTC; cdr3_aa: CASSLVGGGGDIQYF
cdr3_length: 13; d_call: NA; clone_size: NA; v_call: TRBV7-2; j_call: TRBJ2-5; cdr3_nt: TGTGCCAGCAGGAGGGGGGGCACAGAGACCCAGTACTTC; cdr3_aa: CASRRGGTETQYF
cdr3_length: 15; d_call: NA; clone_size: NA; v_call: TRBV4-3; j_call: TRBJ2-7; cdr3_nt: TGCGCCAGCAGCCAAGATAGGAGACCCTTGGGGCAGCAGTACTTC; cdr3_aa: CASSQDRRPLGQQYF
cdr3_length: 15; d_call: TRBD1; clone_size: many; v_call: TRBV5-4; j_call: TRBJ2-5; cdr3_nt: TGTGCCAGCAGGGCCGGACAGGGGGTAAAAGAGACCCAGTACTTC; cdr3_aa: CASRAGQGVKETQYF
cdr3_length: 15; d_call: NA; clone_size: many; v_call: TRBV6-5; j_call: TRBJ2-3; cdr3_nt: TGTGCCAGCAGTTTCCAAACAGGGAACACAGATACGCAGTATTTT; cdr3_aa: CASSFQTGNTDTQYF
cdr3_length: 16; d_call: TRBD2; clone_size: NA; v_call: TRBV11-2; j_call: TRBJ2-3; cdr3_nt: TGTGCCAGCAGCTCACCTCCTGGACTAGCGGTAGATACGCAGTATTTT; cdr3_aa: CASSSPPGLAVDTQYF
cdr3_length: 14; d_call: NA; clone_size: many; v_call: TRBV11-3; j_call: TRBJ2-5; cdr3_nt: TGTGCCAGCAGCAGAGAGCTCCGCCAAGAGACCCAGTACTTC; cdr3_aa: CASSRELRQETQYF
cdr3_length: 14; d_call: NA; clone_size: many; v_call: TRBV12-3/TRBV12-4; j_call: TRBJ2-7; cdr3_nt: TGTGCCAGCAGTTTACTTGGCCCATCCTACGAGCAGTACTTC; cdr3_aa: CASSLLGPSYEQYF
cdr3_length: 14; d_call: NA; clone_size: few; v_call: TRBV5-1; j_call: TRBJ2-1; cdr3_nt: TGCGCCAGCAGCTTGGCCGTAGCCTCCAATGAGCAGTTCTTC; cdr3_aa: CASSLAVASNEQFF
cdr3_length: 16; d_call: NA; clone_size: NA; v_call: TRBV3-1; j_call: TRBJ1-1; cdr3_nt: TGTGCCAGCAGCCAAAATCATCGGGCAGGGGAGGGTGAAGCTTTCTTT; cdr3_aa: CASSQNHRAGEGEAFF
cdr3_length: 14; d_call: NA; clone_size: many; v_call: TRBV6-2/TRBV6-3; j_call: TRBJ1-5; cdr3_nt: TGTGCCAGCAGCTCGACGGCTAGCAATCAGCCCCAGCATTTT; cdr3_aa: CASSSTASNQPQHF
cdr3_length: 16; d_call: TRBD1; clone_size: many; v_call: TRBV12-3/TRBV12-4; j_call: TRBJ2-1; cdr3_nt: TGTGCCAGCAGTGTACAGACAGGGGGTATGTACAATGAGCAGTTCTTC; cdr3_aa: CASSVQTGGMYNEQFF
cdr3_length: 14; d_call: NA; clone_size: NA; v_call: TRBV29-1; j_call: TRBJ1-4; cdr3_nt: TGCAGCGTTGAAAGTTCGACGGCGAATGAAAAACTGTTTTTT; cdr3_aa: CSVESSTANEKLFF
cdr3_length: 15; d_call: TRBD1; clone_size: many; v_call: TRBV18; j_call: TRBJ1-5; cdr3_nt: TGTGCCAGCTCACTACGACAGGGCGACAATCAGCCCCAGCATTTT; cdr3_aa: CASSLRQGDNQPQHF
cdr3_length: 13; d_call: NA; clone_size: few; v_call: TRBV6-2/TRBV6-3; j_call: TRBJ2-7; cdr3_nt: TGTGCCAGCAGTTTTAGCGCCGCCTACGAGCAGTACTTC; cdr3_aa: CASSFSAAYEQYF
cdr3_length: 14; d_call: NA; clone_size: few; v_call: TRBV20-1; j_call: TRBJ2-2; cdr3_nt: TGCAGTGCAACCGGGACCTCCAACACCGGGGAGCTGTTTTTT; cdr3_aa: CSATGTSNTGELFF
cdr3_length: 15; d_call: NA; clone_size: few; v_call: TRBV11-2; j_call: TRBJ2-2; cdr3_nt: TGTGCCAGCAAGGTACAGATCGCGAACACCGGGGAGCTGTTTTTT; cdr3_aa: CASKVQIANTGELFF
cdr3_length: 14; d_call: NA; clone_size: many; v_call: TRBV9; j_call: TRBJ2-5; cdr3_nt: TGTGCCAGCAGCGCCGACTTCGGCCAAGAGACCCAGTACTTC; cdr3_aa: CASSADFGQETQYF
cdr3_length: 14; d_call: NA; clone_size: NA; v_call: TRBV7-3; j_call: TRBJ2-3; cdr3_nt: TGTGCCAGCAGCTTTGGGGGAGCGATAGATACGCAGTATTTT; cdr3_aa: CASSFGGAIDTQYF
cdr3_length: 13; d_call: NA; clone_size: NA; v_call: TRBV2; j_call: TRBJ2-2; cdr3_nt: TGTGCCAGCAGACCCGGGACCGCCGGGGAGCTGTTTTTT; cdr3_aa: CASRPGTAGELFF
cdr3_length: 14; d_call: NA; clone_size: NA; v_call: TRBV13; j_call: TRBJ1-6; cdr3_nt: TGTGCCAGCAGCTTGAGTGGTGCCCATTCACCCCTCCACTTT; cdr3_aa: CASSLSGAHSPLHF
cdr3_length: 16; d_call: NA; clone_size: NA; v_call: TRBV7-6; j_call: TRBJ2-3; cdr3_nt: TGTGCCAGCAGCTTAGCGCGTGGCGGGACCACAGATACGCAGTATTTT; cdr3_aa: CASSLARGGTTDTQYF